These 10 T cell receptor beta chains share one sample of origin, sequenced in a study of T cell responses to AZD1222 COVID-19 vaccine. Method: immunoSEQ multiplex PCR; TCRdb's copy keeps in-frame clones and lacks some. Seen here are tens of thousands of clones, 90% observed once, and the top ten hold over 3%. The sequencing here drew on peripheral blood, taken 28 days after the second AZD1222 dose. These TCRs come from an adult who received the AZD1222 COVID-19 vaccine.

The gene calls are TRBV19 and TRBJ2-5; 7 bases agree with TRBD1. The CDR3 contains 15 residues. Germline lookup yields CDR1 LNHDA and CDR2 SQIVND (reference sequence). J was trimmed by 2 bases and V by 6 bases; bases with no gene match: 9. The CDR3 nucleotides read TGTGCCAGTAGCGACAGGGCCGGTTTACAAGAGACCCAGTACTTC. It specifies CASSDRAGLQETQYF.

Written as DNA, the CDR3 is TGTGCCAGCACCAAGACTAGGGGTGAAGGAGAGCAGTTCTTC. This encodes CASTKTRGEGEQFF. The rearrangement links TRBV9 to TRBJ2-1, with D possibly matching TRBD2 (6 bases). From germline, CDR1 is SGDLS and CDR2 YYNGEE. The germline V and J ends were trimmed by 6 bases and 10 bases, with 20 bases remaining between them. This CDR3 has 14 amino acids. The full variable domain, rest sourced from reference TRBV9 and TRBJ2-1, is DSGVTQTPKHLITATGQRVTLRCSPRSGDLSVYWYQQSLDQGLQFLIQYYNGEERAKGNILERFSAQQFPDLHSELNLSSLELGDSALYFCASTKTRGEGEQFFGPGTRLTVL.

This chain joins TRBV7-9 and TRBJ2-1; possibly TRBD1 for D (6 bases). Germline V gene lookup returns CDR1 SEHNR and CDR2 FQNEAQ (reference sequence). V lost 5 bases and J 7 bases, leaving 18 bases between the germline ends. CDR3 length: 15 residues. This chain's CDR3 is CASSLALGGRNEQFF. CDR3 nucleotides: TGTGCCAGCAGCCTCGCCTTAGGGGGAAGAAATGAGCAGTTCTTC.

This rearrangement joins TRBV5-1 to TRBJ2-1; possibly TRBD2 for D (6 bases). There are 14 residues in the CDR3. Trimming took 6 bases from V and 8 from J, leaving 18 bases between them. Germline assignment: CDR1 SGHRS and CDR2 YFSETQ. The CDR3 DNA sequence: TGCGCCAGCACGCTGACTAGGGCAACGGATGAGCAGTTCTTC. As protein: CASTLTRATDEQFF.

The table lists this clone with a count of one. The rearrangement uses TRBV4-1 and TRBJ2-1, with 9 bases aligning to TRBD2. The CDR3 consists of 15 residues. In germline, CDR1 is MGHRA, CDR2 YSYEKL. J was trimmed by 4 bases and V by 1 base; bases with no gene match: 2. The CDR3 loop reads CASSQGLAVYNEQFF. The CDR3 DNA is TGCGCCAGCAGCCAAGGACTAGCGGTTTACAATGAGCAGTTCTTC.

V gene TRBV11-2 combines with J gene TRBJ1-5; a possible D gene is TRBD1 (6 bases). Trimming stripped 6 bases from V and 3 bases from J, with 15 bases between. CDR3 length: 15 amino acids. CDR1 and CDR2 (germline): SGHAT, FQNNGV. CDR3 nucleotide sequence: TGTGCCAGCAGTTGGGGGGGGCAGCCCAATCAGCCCCAGCATTTT. This gives the protein CASSWGGQPNQPQHF.

This clone was recorded once. The V and J genes are TRBV10-3 and TRBJ2-1, with TRBD2 identical over 11 bases. Germline CDR1 ENHRY, CDR2 SYGVKD. CDR3 length equals 17 residues. The ends lost 0 bases at V and 6 bases at J; junction bases unmatched: 7. For the CDR3, the DNA is TGTGCCATCAGTGAGTCGATTCTCCTAGCGGGAGGCAATGAGCAGTTCTTC. Translated, it gives CAISESILLAGGNEQFF.

The chain employs TRBV6-2 or TRBV6-3 and TRBJ1-5; TRBD1 agrees at 7 bases. J was trimmed by 7 bases and V by 4 bases; bases with no gene match: 13. The germline gives CDR1 MNHEY, CDR2 SVGEGT. This CDR3 region has 16 residues. CDR3 bases: TGTGCCAGCAGTTCAGCACCGAGACAGGGCCTCCAGCCCCAGCATTTT. Amino acid sequence: CASSSAPRQGLQPQHF.

This clone was detected only once. The rearrangement links TRBV10-3 to TRBJ1-1; D unresolved. The CDR3 has 14 amino acids. With 8 bases removed from V and 8 bases from J, the gap between germline ends came to 21 bases. Per germline, CDR1 ENHRY and CDR2 SYGVKD. CDR3 DNA sequence: TGTGCCATCTCGCCGGGGATAAGGGAATTAGAAGCTTTCTTT. Translation: CAISPGIRELEAFF.

The chain links TRBV7-2 to TRBJ2-3, with D uncertain. The CDR3 spans 17 residues. Deletions cut 0 bases from V and 2 bases from J, with 15 bases between. The germline V gene encodes CDR1 SGHTA and CDR2 FQGNSA. The CDR3: CASSLAIGYPNTDTQYF. The CDR3 region has the DNA TGTGCCAGCAGCTTAGCGATTGGCTACCCGAACACAGATACGCAGTATTTT.